This T cell receptor beta chain was sequenced for a study of T cell changes during pregnancy in multiple sclerosis. The protocol was immunoSEQ multiplex PCR, while the TCRdb copy is restricted to in-frame clones and leaves out a portion. This sample has approximately 92,000 clones, with about 92% found just once. Sample: peripheral blood, taken in the first trimester of pregnancy. This sequence was found in a female donor with multiple sclerosis, enrolled in a pregnancy study.

The CDR3: CASSKARSGTSGSQYF. CDR3 nucleotide sequence: TGTGCCAGCAGCAAAGCGCGTTCCGGGACTAGCGGCTCCCAGTACTTC. The chain joins TRBV21-1 to TRBJ2-7; no DNA check was done on the table's D call, TRBD2. TRBV21-1 is noted as a pseudogene. The CDR3 contains 16 residues.